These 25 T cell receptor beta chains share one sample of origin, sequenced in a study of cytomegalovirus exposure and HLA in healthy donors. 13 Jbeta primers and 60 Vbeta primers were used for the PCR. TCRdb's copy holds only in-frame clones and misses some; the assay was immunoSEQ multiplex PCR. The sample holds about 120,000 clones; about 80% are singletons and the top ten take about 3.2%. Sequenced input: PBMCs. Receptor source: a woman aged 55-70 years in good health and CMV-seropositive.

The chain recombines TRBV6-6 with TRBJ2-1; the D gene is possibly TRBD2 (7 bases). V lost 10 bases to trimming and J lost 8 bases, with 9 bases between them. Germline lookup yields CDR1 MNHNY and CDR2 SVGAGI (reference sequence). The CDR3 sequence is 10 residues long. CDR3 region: CAIGGDEQFF. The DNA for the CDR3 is TGTGCCATAGGGGGGGATGAGCAGTTCTTC.

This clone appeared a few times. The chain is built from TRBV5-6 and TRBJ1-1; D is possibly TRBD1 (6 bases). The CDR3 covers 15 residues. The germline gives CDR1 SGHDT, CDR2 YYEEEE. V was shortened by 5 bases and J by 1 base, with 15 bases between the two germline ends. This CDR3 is CASSFPGAPNTEAFF. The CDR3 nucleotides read TGTGCCAGCAGTTTCCCAGGGGCTCCGAACACTGAAGCTTTCTTT.

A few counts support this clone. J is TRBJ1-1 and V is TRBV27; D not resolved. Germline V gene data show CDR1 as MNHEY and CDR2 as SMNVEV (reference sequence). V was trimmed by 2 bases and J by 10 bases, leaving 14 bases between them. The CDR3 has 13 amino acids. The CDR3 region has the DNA TGTGCCAGCAGTTTAACGTGGCGGGATTTAGCTTTCTTT. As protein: CASSLTWRDLAFF.

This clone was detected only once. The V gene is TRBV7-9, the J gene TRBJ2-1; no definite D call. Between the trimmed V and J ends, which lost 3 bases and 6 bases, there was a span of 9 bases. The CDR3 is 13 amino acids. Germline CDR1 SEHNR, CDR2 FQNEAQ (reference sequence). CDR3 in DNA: TGTGCCAGCAGCTTGCCACTTCCCAATGAGCAGTTCTTC. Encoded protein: CASSLPLPNEQFF.

CDR3 bases: TGCGCCACTACCAGCGGGAGCGGCACCGGGGAGCTGTTTTTT. Protein: CATTSGSGTGELFF. This chain links TRBV5-1 with TRBJ2-2, with 8 bases that match TRBD2. The CDR3 has 14 amino acids. Per germline, CDR1 SGHRS and CDR2 YFSETQ. With 9 bases clipped from V and 4 bases from J, the junction kept 8 bases outside the gene matches.

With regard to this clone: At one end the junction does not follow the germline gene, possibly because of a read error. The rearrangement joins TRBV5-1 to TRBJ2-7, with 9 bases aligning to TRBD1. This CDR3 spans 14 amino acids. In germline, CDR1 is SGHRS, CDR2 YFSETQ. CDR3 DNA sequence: TGCGCCAGCAGCGTGGGACAGGGACGGGACGAGCAGCACTTC. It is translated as CASSVGQGRDEQHF.

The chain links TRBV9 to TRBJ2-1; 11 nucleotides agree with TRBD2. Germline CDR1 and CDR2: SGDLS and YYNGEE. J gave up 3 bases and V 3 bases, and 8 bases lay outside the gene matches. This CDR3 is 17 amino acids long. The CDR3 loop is CASSAYTGTSGYNEQFF. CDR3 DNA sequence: TGTGCCAGCAGCGCGTATACCGGGACTAGCGGCTACAATGAGCAGTTCTTC.

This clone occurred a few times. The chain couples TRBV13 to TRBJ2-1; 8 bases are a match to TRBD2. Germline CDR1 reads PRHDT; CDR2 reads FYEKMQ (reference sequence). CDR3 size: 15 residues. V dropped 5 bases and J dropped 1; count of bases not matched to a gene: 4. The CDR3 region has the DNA TGTGCCAGCAGCGAGAGCGGGAGTTCCTACAATGAGCAGTTCTTC. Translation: CASSESGSSYNEQFF.

This chain's CDR3 is CASSLPPAGRETQYF. As DNA, the CDR3 is TGTGCCAGCAGTTTACCGCCCGCGGGGAGGGAGACCCAGTACTTC. V and J are TRBV28 and TRBJ2-5, with D maybe TRBD2 (6 bases). CDR1 is MDHEN and CDR2 is SYDVKM in the germline V gene. This CDR3 contains 15 residues. V lost 2 bases to trimming and J lost 5 bases, with 15 bases between them.

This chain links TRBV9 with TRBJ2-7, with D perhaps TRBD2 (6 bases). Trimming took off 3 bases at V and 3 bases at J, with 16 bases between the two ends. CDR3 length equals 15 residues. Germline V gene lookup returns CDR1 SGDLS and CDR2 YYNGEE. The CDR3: CASSAGGDVNYEQYF. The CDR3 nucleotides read TGTGCCAGCAGCGCCGGAGGGGACGTCAACTACGAGCAGTACTTC.

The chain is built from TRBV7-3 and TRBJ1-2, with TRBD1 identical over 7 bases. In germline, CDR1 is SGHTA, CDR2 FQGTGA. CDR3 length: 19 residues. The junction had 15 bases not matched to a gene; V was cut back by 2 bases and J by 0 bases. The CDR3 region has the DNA TGTGCCAGCAGCTTATTTGGGCCCGGGACAGTCGCAACTAACTATGGCTACACCTTC. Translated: CASSLFGPGTVATNYGYTF.

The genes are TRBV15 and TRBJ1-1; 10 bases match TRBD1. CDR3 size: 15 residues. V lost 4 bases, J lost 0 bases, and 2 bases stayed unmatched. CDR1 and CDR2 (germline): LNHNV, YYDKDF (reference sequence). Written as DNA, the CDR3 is TGTGCCACCAGCACGGGACAGGGGATGAACACTGAAGCTTTCTTT. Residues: CATSTGQGMNTEAFF.

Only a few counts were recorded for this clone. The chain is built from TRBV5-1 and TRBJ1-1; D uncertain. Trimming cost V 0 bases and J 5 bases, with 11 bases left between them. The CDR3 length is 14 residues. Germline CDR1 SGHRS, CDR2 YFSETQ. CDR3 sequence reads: CASSLEQVRTEAFF. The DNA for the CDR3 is TGCGCCAGCAGCTTGGAGCAGGTACGGACTGAAGCTTTCTTT.

DNA of the CDR3: TGTGCCAGCAGTGAAAGAGGGACAGGGGGCCTTTCCAAAAACATTCAGTACTTC. Its protein is CASSERGTGGLSKNIQYF. The J gene is TRBJ2-4, the V gene TRBV2; 12 bases fit TRBD1. V shed 2 bases and J 2 bases; nucleotides not matched to a gene: 7. The CDR3 consists of 18 residues. Per the germline V gene, CDR1 is SNHLY and CDR2 is FYNNEI.

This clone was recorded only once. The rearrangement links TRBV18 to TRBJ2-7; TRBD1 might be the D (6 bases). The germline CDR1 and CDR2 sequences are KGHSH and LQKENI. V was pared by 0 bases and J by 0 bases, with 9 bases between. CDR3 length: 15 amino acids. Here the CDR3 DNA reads TGTGCCAGCTCACCACCGAACAGGGACTCCTACGAGCAGTACTTC. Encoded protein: CASSPPNRDSYEQYF.

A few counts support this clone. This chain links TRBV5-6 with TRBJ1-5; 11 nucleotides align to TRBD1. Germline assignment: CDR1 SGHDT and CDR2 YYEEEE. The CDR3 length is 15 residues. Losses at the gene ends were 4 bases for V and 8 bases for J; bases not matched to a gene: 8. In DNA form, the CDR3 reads TGTGCCAGCAGCGCGAGGACGGGACAGGGGGAGCCCCAGCATTTT. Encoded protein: CASSARTGQGEPQHF. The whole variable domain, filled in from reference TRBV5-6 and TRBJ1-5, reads DAGVTQSPTHLIKTRGQQVTLRCSPKSGHDTVSWYQQALGQGPQFIFQYYEEEERQRGNFPDRFSGHQFPNYSSELNVNALLLGDSALYLCASSARTGQGEPQHFGDGTRLSIL.

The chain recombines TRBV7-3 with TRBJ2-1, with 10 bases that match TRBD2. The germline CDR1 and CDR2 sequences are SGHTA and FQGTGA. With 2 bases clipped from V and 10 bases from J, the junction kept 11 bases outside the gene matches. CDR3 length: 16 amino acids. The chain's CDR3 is CASSLPKLAGAEEQFF. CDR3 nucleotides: TGTGCCAGCAGCTTACCCAAGCTAGCGGGAGCAGAGGAGCAGTTCTTC.

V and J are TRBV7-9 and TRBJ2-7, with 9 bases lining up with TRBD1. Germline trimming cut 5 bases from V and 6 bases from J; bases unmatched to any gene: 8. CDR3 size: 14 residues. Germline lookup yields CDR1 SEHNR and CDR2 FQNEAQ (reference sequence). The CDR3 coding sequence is TGTGCCAGCAGCCCGGGACAGGGTCCGGTCGAGCAGTACTTC. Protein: CASSPGQGPVEQYF.

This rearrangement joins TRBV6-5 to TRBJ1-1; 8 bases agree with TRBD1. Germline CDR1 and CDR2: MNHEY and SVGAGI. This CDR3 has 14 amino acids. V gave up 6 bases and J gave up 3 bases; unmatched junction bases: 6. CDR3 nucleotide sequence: TGTGCCAGCAGGACCGGACAGGGTGACACTGAAGCTTTCTTT. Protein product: CASRTGQGDTEAFF.

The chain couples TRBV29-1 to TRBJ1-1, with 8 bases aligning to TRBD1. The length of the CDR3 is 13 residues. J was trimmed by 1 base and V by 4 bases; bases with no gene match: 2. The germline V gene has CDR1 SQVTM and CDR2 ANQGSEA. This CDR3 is CSVVGTGNTEAFF. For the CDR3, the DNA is TGCAGCGTTGTAGGGACAGGGAACACTGAAGCTTTCTTT. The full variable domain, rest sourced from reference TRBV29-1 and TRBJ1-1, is SAVISQKPSRDICQRGTSLTIQCQVDSQVTMMFWYRQQPGQSLTLIATANQGSEATYESGFVIDKFPISRPNLTFSTLTVSNMSPEDSSIYLCSVVGTGNTEAFFGQGTRLTVV.

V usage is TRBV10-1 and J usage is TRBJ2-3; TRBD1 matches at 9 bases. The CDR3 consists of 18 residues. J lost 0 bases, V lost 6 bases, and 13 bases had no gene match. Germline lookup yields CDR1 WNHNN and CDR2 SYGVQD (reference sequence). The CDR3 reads CASRRDGQGLISTDTQYF. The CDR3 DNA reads TGCGCCAGCAGAAGGGACGGACAGGGGTTAATTAGCACAGATACGCAGTATTTT.

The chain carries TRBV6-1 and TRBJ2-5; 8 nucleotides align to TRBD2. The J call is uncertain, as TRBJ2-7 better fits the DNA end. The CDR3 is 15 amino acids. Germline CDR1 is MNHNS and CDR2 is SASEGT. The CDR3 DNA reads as TGTGCCAGCAGTGGGGCGGGAGGTCGTCCCTACGAGCAGTACTTC. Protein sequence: CASSGAGGRPYEQYF.

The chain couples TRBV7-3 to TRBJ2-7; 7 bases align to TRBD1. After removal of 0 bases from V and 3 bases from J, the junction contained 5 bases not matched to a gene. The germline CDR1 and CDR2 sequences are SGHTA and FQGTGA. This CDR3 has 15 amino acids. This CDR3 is CASSLTGTDHYEQYF. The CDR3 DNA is TGTGCCAGCAGCTTAACCGGGACAGATCACTACGAGCAGTACTTC.

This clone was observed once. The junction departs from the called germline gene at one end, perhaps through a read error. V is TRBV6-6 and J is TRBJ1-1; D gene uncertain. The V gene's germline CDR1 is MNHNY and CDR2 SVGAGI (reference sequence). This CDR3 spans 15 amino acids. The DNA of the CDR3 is TGTGCCGGCAGTTACTCTGTTCGGTTGAACACTGAAGCTTTCTTT. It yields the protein CAGSYSVRLNTEAFF.

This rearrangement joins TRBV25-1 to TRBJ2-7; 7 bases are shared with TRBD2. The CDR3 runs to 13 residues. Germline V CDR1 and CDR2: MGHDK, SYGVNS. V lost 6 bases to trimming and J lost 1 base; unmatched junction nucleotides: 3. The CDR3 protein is CASSREESYEQYF. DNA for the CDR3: TGTGCCAGCAGCCGGGAGGAGTCCTACGAGCAGTACTTC.